The 30 T cell receptor beta chains presented below share a single source sample, sequenced in a study of human T cells and chemical hapten exposure. Time point described: healthy volunteer bleed at 2 weeks. Unfractionated whole blood served as the source for total RNA extraction. From the RACE reads, TCRdb called clonotypes with MiXCR, one entry per CDR3 protein. The sample consists of 49,000 or so distinct CDR3 sequences, 3.5% to 4.5% of them appearing once. Sequencing was performed on whole blood. Every receptor here comes from a human donor in good health. Some clones in this sample may be carry-over from other donors' samples.

This clonotype was seen many times. The chain combines TRBV7-9 with TRBJ2-5, with 10 bases aligning to TRBD2. The CDR3 totals 16 residues. Trimming removed 5 bases from V and 2 bases from J; junction bases left unmatched: 8. CDR1 SEHNR and CDR2 FQNEAQ come from the germline V gene (reference sequence). CDR3 in amino acids: CASSGSSGSPQETQYF. For the CDR3, the DNA is TGTGCCAGCAGCGGTTCTAGCGGGAGTCCTCAAGAGACCCAGTACTTC. Full variable domain (remainder filled in from reference TRBV7-9 and TRBJ2-5): DTGVSQNPRHKITKRGQNVTFRCDPISEHNRLYWYRQTLGQGPEFLTYFQNEAQLEKSRLLSDRFSAERPKGSFSTLEIQRTEQGDSAMYLCASSGSSGSPQETQYFGPGTRLLVL.

Details on this clonotype: A read error may be the cause here, since a much bigger clone is one base away. Here the CDR3 DNA reads TGTGCCAGCAGGGGCTACAGGGAGGGCAATCAGCCCCAGCATTTT. It is translated as CASRGYREGNQPQHF. This chain links TRBV2 with TRBJ1-5; D is possibly TRBD1 (6 bases). The CDR3 totals 15 residues. With 6 bases removed from V and 2 bases from J, the gap between germline ends came to 14 bases. Germline V CDR1 and CDR2: SNHLY, FYNNEI.

This clonotype was observed at least ten times. The chain couples TRBV25-1 to TRBJ2-7; 9 bases are a match to TRBD2. Germline CDR1 reads MGHDK; CDR2 reads SYGVNS. V shed 5 bases and J 4 bases; nucleotides not matched to a gene: 12. The CDR3 has 16 residues. The CDR3 here is CASSKGGAGGPYEQYF. CDR3 DNA sequence: TGTGCCAGCAGTAAAGGGGGCGCGGGAGGGCCTTACGAGCAGTACTTC.

The chain joins TRBV3-1 to TRBJ2-4, with D hard to call. This CDR3 is 13 amino acids long. Germline-derived CDR1 and CDR2 are LGHDT and YNNKEL (reference sequence). Deletions cut 8 bases from V and 5 bases from J, with 13 bases between. The CDR3 bases are TGTGCCAGCCTGAATTTAGTAGAAAACATTCAGTACTTC. Translated, it gives CASLNLVENIQYF.

This clonotype has a handful of counts. The J gene is TRBJ2-2, the V gene TRBV28; TRBD1 is a possible D gene (5 bases). CDR1 MDHEN and CDR2 SYDVKM come from the germline V gene. The CDR3 is made up of 14 amino acids. Trimming removed 2 bases at V and 10 bases at J, with 14 bases between. The CDR3 sequence is CASSLGLSQEELFF. DNA for the CDR3: TGTGCCAGCAGTTTAGGGCTCTCACAGGAGGAGCTGTTTTTT.

This clonotype was counted ten times or more. CDR3 sequence reads: CASSEGTGVYNEQFF. For the CDR3, the DNA is TGTGCCAGCAGTGAAGGGACAGGAGTATACAATGAGCAGTTCTTC. V gene TRBV6-1 combines with J gene TRBJ2-1; 7 bases line up with TRBD1. The CDR3 has 15 amino acids. Germline V lookup: CDR1 MNHNS, CDR2 SASEGT. V lost 1 base and J lost 4; bases outside the gene matches: 4.

This clonotype has just a few counts. The V and J genes are TRBV3-1 and TRBJ1-4, with a possible D match to TRBD1 (6 bases). Germline CDR1 and CDR2: LGHDT and YNNKEL (reference sequence). Trimming took 4 bases from V and 3 from J, leaving 12 bases between them. The length of the CDR3 is 15 residues. CDR3: CASSRQGTANEKLFF. In nucleotides, the CDR3 is TGTGCCAGCAGCCGGCAGGGGACGGCTAATGAAAAACTGTTTTTT.

This clonotype was seen repeatedly, ten times or more. J is TRBJ2-1 and V is TRBV5-1, with TRBD2 matching over 8 bases. The germline V gene has CDR1 SGHRS and CDR2 YFSETQ. V gave up 5 bases and J gave up 3 bases; unmatched junction bases: 7. This CDR3 has 15 amino acids. The CDR3 nucleotides read TGCGCCAGCAGTTTAGCGGGGATACTCTACAATGAGCAGTTCTTC. Translation: CASSLAGILYNEQFF.

This clonotype was counted many times. CDR3 residues: CASSRGSYTDTQYF. The CDR3 nucleotides read TGTGCCAGCAGCAGGGGTAGCTACACAGATACGCAGTATTTT. The V call is TRBV6-5, the J call TRBJ2-3; D is possibly TRBD1 (6 bases). Germline values: CDR1 MNHEY, CDR2 SVGAGI. V lost 6 bases to trimming and J lost 2 bases, with 12 bases between them. The CDR3 extends over 14 amino acids.

There are a few counts of this clonotype. J is TRBJ2-3 and V is TRBV12-5, with 11 bases fitting TRBD2. Trimming cost V 5 bases and J 8 bases; bases outside gene matches: 9. Germline CDR1 reads LGHNT; CDR2 reads FRNRAP. CDR3 length: 15 amino acids. The CDR3 sequence is CASGQTSGVPGTQYF. Here the CDR3 DNA reads TGTGCTAGTGGTCAGACTAGCGGGGTTCCGGGTACGCAGTATTTT.

This clonotype was seen only a few times. The chain recombines TRBV7-2 with TRBJ1-1, with 8 bases lining up with TRBD1. The CDR3 covers 13 residues. Per the germline V gene, CDR1 is SGHTA and CDR2 is FQGNSA. The J segment lost 5 bases and the V segment lost 3 bases, leaving 2 bases of the junction unmatched. The CDR3 here is CASSFRQGTEAFF. CDR3 in DNA: TGTGCCAGCAGCTTCCGACAGGGGACTGAAGCTTTCTTT.

This clonotype came up many times. The gene calls are TRBV20-1 and TRBJ1-4; 10 positions agree with TRBD1. V was pared by 1 base and J by 8 bases, with 7 bases of the junction left unmatched. Germline V gives CDR1 DFQATT, CDR2 SNEGSKA (reference sequence). The CDR3 extends over 15 amino acids. The CDR3 coding sequence is TGCAGTGCTAGAGTGGCGACAGGGGGCTGGGAAAAACTGTTTTTT. Its protein product is CSARVATGGWEKLFF.

This clonotype was observed many times. The genes are TRBV28 and TRBJ2-7, with a weak D call TRBD1 (5 bases). Germline-derived CDR1 and CDR2 are MDHEN and SYDVKM. V was trimmed by 5 bases and J by 4 bases, leaving 21 bases between them. The length of the CDR3 is 16 residues. The DNA of the CDR3 is TGTGCCAGCAGTCCCAGTTCGGCAGGGATGCTTTACGAGCAGTACTTC. Its protein product is CASSPSSAGMLYEQYF.

This clonotype was seen at least ten times. The rearrangement links TRBV3-1 to TRBJ2-3; D is unclear. There are 13 residues in the CDR3. Looked up from germline, CDR1 is LGHDT and CDR2 is YNNKEL (reference sequence). The V end was cut by 4 bases, the J end by 4 bases, with 9 bases between. In nucleotides, the CDR3 is TGTGCCAGCAGCCCGGATCTGTCAGATACGCAGTATTTT. The encoded protein is CASSPDLSDTQYF.

This clonotype came up many times. This chain uses TRBV27 with TRBJ1-6, with a weak D call TRBD1 (6 bases). The germline V gene has CDR1 MNHEY and CDR2 SMNVEV (reference sequence). This CDR3 region has 16 residues. Trimming took off 3 bases at V and 0 bases at J, with 9 bases between the two ends. CDR3 sequence: CASSLGAVSYNSPLHF. In DNA form, the CDR3 reads TGTGCCAGCAGTTTGGGGGCCGTCTCCTATAATTCACCCCTCCACTTT.

This clonotype was counted between two and nine times. This chain uses TRBV27 with TRBJ2-7; 9 bases match TRBD1. Trimming removed 5 bases from V and 2 bases from J; junction bases left unmatched: 10. Germline V gene lookup returns CDR1 MNHEY and CDR2 SMNVEV (reference sequence). The CDR3 is 16 residues long. The CDR3 region is CASSPPRTGAPYEQYF. In DNA form, the CDR3 reads TGTGCCAGCAGTCCACCCCGGACAGGGGCACCCTACGAGCAGTACTTC.

For this clonotype: The junction differs from germline at one of its ends, possibly a read error. The rearrangement links TRBV12-3 or TRBV12-4 to TRBJ1-3; no clear D. The CDR3 totals 13 residues. The CDR3 region is CASSLAVRNTIYF. The CDR3 DNA is TGTGCCAGCAGTCTAGCGGTGAGAAACACCATATATTTT.

This sequence joins TRBV13 and TRBJ1-2, with 8 bases aligning to TRBD1. The CDR3 sequence is 15 residues long. With V trimmed by 5 bases and J by 4 bases, 9 bases remained unmatched. Germline CDR1 is PRHDT and CDR2 is FYEKMQ (reference sequence). CDR3 bases: TGTGCCAGCAGCAAAATTGCAGGGGGCGTCTATGGCTACACCTTC. Amino acids: CASSKIAGGVYGYTF.

This chain joins TRBV12-3 or TRBV12-4 and TRBJ1-5; the D gene is possibly TRBD1 (5 bases). The length of the CDR3 is 16 residues. V was trimmed by 1 base and J by 5 bases, leaving 15 bases between them. The CDR3 nucleotides are TGTGCCAGCAGTTTAGGTGGCAGGGAGGTCCATCAGCCCCAGCATTTT. Encoded protein: CASSLGGREVHQPQHF.

This clonotype was recorded many times. The chain carries TRBV27 and TRBJ2-1; D remains unclear. Trimming removed 2 bases from V and 9 bases from J, with 8 bases in between. In germline, CDR1 is MNHEY, CDR2 SMNVEV (reference sequence). The CDR3 contains 12 residues. CDR3 region: CASSLLVGEQFF. The CDR3, as DNA: TGTGCCAGCAGTTTACTGGTCGGTGAGCAGTTCTTC.

The chain employs TRBV11-2 and TRBJ2-7; TRBD1 is a possible D gene (6 bases). Trimming took 5 bases from V and 1 from J, leaving 15 bases between them. Germline V gives CDR1 SGHAT, CDR2 FQNNGV. This CDR3 contains 15 residues. The CDR3: CASSPGASRSYEQYF. DNA for the CDR3: TGTGCCAGCAGCCCAGGGGCTAGTCGTTCCTACGAGCAGTACTTC.

This clonotype came up many times. CDR3 residues: CASSLQPSYNEQFF. CDR3 bases: TGTGCCAGCAGCCTGCAGCCCTCCTACAATGAGCAGTTCTTC. V usage is TRBV11-2 and J usage is TRBJ2-1, with D unresolved. The V and J ends lost 5 bases and 0 bases respectively, with 8 bases between them. This CDR3 contains 14 residues. Germline assignment: CDR1 SGHAT and CDR2 FQNNGV.

This clonotype was observed many times. One junction end does not reproduce the germline sequence, and a read error may be involved. The chain carries TRBV20-1 and TRBJ1-2; no definite D call. CDR3 length: 12 amino acids. CDR1 and CDR2 from the germline V gene are DFQATT and SNEGSKA (reference sequence). The CDR3 reads CSAIEWTDGYTF. CDR3 bases: TGCAGCGCTATTGAGTGGACGGATGGCTACACCTTC.

A few counts support this clonotype. V is TRBV13 and J is TRBJ2-7, with 7 bases lining up with TRBD2. This CDR3 has 15 amino acids. The germline CDR1 and CDR2 sequences are PRHDT and FYEKMQ (reference sequence). V was pared by 4 bases and J by 0 bases, with 6 bases of the junction left unmatched. The CDR3 loop reads CASSSSGTNSYEQYF. In nucleotides, the CDR3 is TGTGCCAGCAGCTCCTCCGGGACTAACTCCTACGAGCAGTACTTC.

This clonotype was detected a few times. The CDR3 protein is CASRDEDRSFNYGYTF. The CDR3, as DNA: TGTGCCAGCAGGGACGAGGACCGCTCCTTTAACTATGGCTACACCTTC. The chain recombines TRBV6-5 with TRBJ1-2, with unresolved D. The CDR3 loop spans 16 amino acids. The germline V and J ends were trimmed by 6 bases and 1 base, with 18 bases remaining between them. The V gene's germline CDR1 is MNHEY and CDR2 SVGAGI.

At least ten counts were recorded for this clonotype. The rearrangement joins TRBV5-1 to TRBJ2-5, with D uncertain. CDR3 length: 15 amino acids. CDR1 and CDR2 (germline): SGHRS, YFSETQ. V shed 0 bases and J shed 3 bases, with 12 bases lying between them. CDR3 amino acids: CASSLDGRGEETQYF. CDR3 nucleotide sequence: TGCGCCAGCAGCTTGGACGGACGAGGAGAAGAGACCCAGTACTTC.

This clonotype was recorded many times. The chain employs TRBV28 and TRBJ2-5, with TRBD2 identical over 7 bases. The CDR3 loop spans 14 amino acids. Germline CDR1 is MDHEN and CDR2 is SYDVKM. The V and J ends lost 3 bases and 3 bases, in that order; junction bases with no gene match: 4. The CDR3 DNA reads TGTGCCAGCAGTTTCGGGCTAGCGGAAGAGACCCAGTACTTC. This codes for CASSFGLAEETQYF.

This clonotype was observed a handful of times. This chain links TRBV18 with TRBJ2-5; a possible D gene is TRBD2 (6 bases). Trimming removed 4 bases from V and 2 bases from J, with 14 bases in between. Germline lookup yields CDR1 KGHSH and CDR2 LQKENI. This CDR3 is 15 amino acids long. CDR3 bases: TGTGCCAGCTCACGGGGGGTGGGTCTACAAGAGACCCAGTACTTC. Translated: CASSRGVGLQETQYF.

This clonotype has a count of ten or more. CDR3 sequence: CAWSQGEQYF. The CDR3 nucleotides read TGTGCCTGGAGTCAGGGCGAGCAGTACTTC. The V call is TRBV30, the J call TRBJ2-7, with TRBD1 as a possible D gene (5 bases). In germline, CDR1 is GTSNPN, CDR2 SVGIG (reference sequence). Trimming removed 2 bases at V and 6 bases at J, with 5 bases between. This CDR3 region has 10 residues.

This clonotype has at least ten counts. This chain links TRBV12-3 or TRBV12-4 with TRBJ2-5; D gene unclear. The CDR3 is made up of 14 amino acids. Trimming removed 6 bases from V and 0 bases from J, with 11 bases in between. In nucleotides, the CDR3 is TGTGCCAGCAGCGCCAGAACGTACCAAGAGACCCAGTACTTC. Amino acid sequence: CASSARTYQETQYF.